This passage covers 24 T cell receptor beta chains from one sample sequenced in a study of neoadjuvant anti-PD-1 for oral cavity cancer. Method: immunoSEQ multiplex PCR; TCRdb's copy keeps in-frame clones and lacks some. The sample has some 15,000 clones, about two thirds seen once. The source material was PBMCs, sampled before nivolumab (anti-PD-1) treatment. Receptors originate from a person aged 35-79 years with oral cavity squamous cell carcinoma.

This clone has a handful of counts. The chain carries TRBV7-9 and TRBJ1-5; 9 bases agree with TRBD1. This CDR3 is built from 14 residues. Germline-derived CDR1 and CDR2 are SEHNR and FQNEAQ (reference sequence). J was trimmed by 4 bases and V by 8 bases; bases with no gene match: 6. The CDR3 loop is CASSLGQGNQPQHF. CDR3 bases: TGTGCCAGCTCCTTGGGACAGGGAAATCAGCCCCAGCATTTT.

The CDR3 loop is CSVEPQPYEQYF. The CDR3 coding sequence is TGCAGCGTTGAACCCCAGCCCTACGAGCAGTACTTC. The chain joins TRBV29-1 to TRBJ2-7; no clear D gene. Germline values: CDR1 SQVTM, CDR2 ANQGSEA. V was shortened by 2 bases and J by 2 bases, with 7 bases between the two germline ends. The CDR3 totals 12 residues.

This clone was counted a few times. The V call is TRBV7-2, the J call TRBJ2-5; 9 bases line up with TRBD1. V shed 4 bases and J 7 bases; nucleotides not matched to a gene: 10. This CDR3 region has 15 residues. Germline CDR1 is SGHTA and CDR2 is FQGNSA. This chain's CDR3 is CASSSHGTGLGTQYF. CDR3 DNA sequence: TGTGCCAGCAGCTCACACGGGACAGGGCTAGGGACCCAGTACTTC. The full variable domain, with the rest looked up from reference TRBV7-2 and TRBJ2-5, is GAGVSQSPSNKVTEKGKDVELRCDPISGHTALYWYRQSLGQGLEFLIYFQGNSAPDKSGLPSDRFSAERTGGSVSTLTIQRTQQEDSAVYLCASSSHGTGLGTQYFGPGTRLLVL.

The rearrangement links TRBV4-1 to TRBJ2-7, with D hard to call. The CDR3 is made up of 15 amino acids. The V end lost 2 bases, the J end lost 4 bases, and 15 bases lay between the germline ends. Looked up from germline, CDR1 is MGHRA and CDR2 is YSYEKL. The CDR3 DNA reads TGCGCCAGCAGCCAATCGGAAATACTAAAATACGAGCAGTACTTC. Its protein product is CASSQSEILKYEQYF.

The rearrangement uses TRBV27 and TRBJ2-7, with 7 bases identical to TRBD1. The CDR3 contains 14 residues. Germline CDR1 is MNHEY and CDR2 is SMNVEV (reference sequence). The J segment lost 6 bases and the V segment lost 6 bases, leaving 11 bases of the junction unmatched. CDR3 amino acids: CASSLTMTGLEQYF. CDR3 bases: TGTGCCAGCAGCCTTACCATGACAGGGCTCGAGCAGTACTTC.

This sequence joins TRBV19 and TRBJ2-3; 8 bases are a match to TRBD1. This CDR3 has 13 residues. The junction had 4 bases not matched to a gene; V was cut back by 5 bases and J by 6 bases. Germline values: CDR1 LNHDA, CDR2 SQIVND (reference sequence). The CDR3 here is CASSLQGADTQYF. The DNA of the CDR3 is TGTGCCAGTAGTTTGCAGGGGGCGGATACGCAGTATTTT.

A few counts support this clone. This chain's CDR3 is CASTNPTGLFRAQHF. The CDR3 DNA reads TGTGCCAGTACCAACCCGACAGGCTTATTTCGGGCCCAGCATTTT. This rearrangement joins TRBV19 to TRBJ1-5, with D possibly being TRBD1 (6 bases). The V end lost 7 bases, the J end lost 11 bases, and 24 bases lay between the germline ends. The CDR3 has 15 amino acids. The germline V gene has CDR1 LNHDA and CDR2 SQIVND (reference sequence).

The J gene is TRBJ2-6, the V gene TRBV5-4, with D uncertain. V lost 4 bases and J lost 2, with 13 bases in between. This CDR3 is 16 amino acids long. Germline V CDR1 and CDR2: SGHNT, YYREEE (reference sequence). The CDR3 region is CASSPIQFTGANVLTF. The CDR3 bases are TGTGCCAGCAGCCCCATTCAATTTACTGGGGCCAACGTCCTGACTTTC. Filled out from reference TRBV5-4 and TRBJ2-6, the complete variable domain reads ETGVTQSPTHLIKTRGQQVTLRCSSQSGHNTVSWYQQALGQGPQFIFQYYREEENGRGNFPPRFSGLQFPNYSSELNVNALELDDSALYLCASSPIQFTGANVLTFGAGSRLTVL.

This clone came up a few times. The chain joins TRBV29-1 to TRBJ1-2, with D uncertain. The CDR3 extends over 13 amino acids. V was clipped by 1 base and J by 4 bases, with 10 bases between them. Looked up from germline, CDR1 is SQVTM and CDR2 is ANQGSEA. The CDR3 spells CSVEGDMGYGYTF. As DNA, the CDR3 is TGCAGCGTTGAAGGAGACATGGGCTATGGCTACACCTTC. Variable domain in full (rest from reference TRBV29-1 and TRBJ1-2): SAVISQKPSRDICQRGTSLTIQCQVDSQVTMMFWYRQQPGQSLTLIATANQGSEATYESGFVIDKFPISRPNLTFSTLTVSNMSPEDSSIYLCSVEGDMGYGYTFGSGTRLTVV.

V gene TRBV9 combines with J gene TRBJ1-5; 7 bases are shared with TRBD1. V shed 4 bases, J shed 9 bases, and the junction held 10 bases outside the gene matches. Germline V CDR1 and CDR2: SGDLS, YYNGEE. This CDR3 spans 14 amino acids. CDR3 DNA: TGTGCCAGCAGCCCCTGGACAGGCCCCTCGCCCCAGCATTTT. It specifies CASSPWTGPSPQHF.

The rearrangement links TRBV5-6 to TRBJ2-7; TRBD2 matches 8 bases. The V segment lost 4 bases and the J segment 3 bases; nucleotides outside the gene matches: 12. Germline CDR1 is SGHDT and CDR2 is YYEEEE. The CDR3 has 16 residues. The CDR3 bases are TGTGCCAGCAGCCCCAGGACTAGCCGAAATAACTACGAGCAGTACTTC. It codes for CASSPRTSRNNYEQYF.

This chain joins TRBV6-1 and TRBJ2-7; 7 positions agree with TRBD2. With 3 bases clipped from V and 4 bases from J, the junction kept 9 bases outside the gene matches. The CDR3 covers 15 residues. The germline gives CDR1 MNHNS, CDR2 SASEGT. CDR3 in amino acids: CASSDIGRARYEQYF. CDR3 nucleotides: TGTGCCAGCAGTGATATAGGGAGGGCCAGGTACGAGCAGTACTTC.

This clone came up once. V usage is TRBV19 and J usage is TRBJ1-2; 7 positions match TRBD1. CDR1 and CDR2 (germline): LNHDA, SQIVND (reference sequence). This CDR3 comprises 15 residues. The J segment lost 3 bases and the V segment lost 3 bases, leaving 7 bases of the junction unmatched. CDR3 DNA sequence: TGTGCCAGTAGTATTTCTCAAGGACAGGACTATGGCTACACCTTC. Translated, it gives CASSISQGQDYGYTF.

This chain joins TRBV29-1 and TRBJ1-1; D not resolved. V was shortened by 5 bases and J by 4 bases, with 20 bases between the two germline ends. Germline V gives CDR1 SQVTM, CDR2 ANQGSEA. The CDR3 runs to 15 residues. The CDR3 DNA follows: TGCAGCGTTCTAAAATGGGAGGTCGGAGGCACTGAAGCTTTCTTT. This codes for CSVLKWEVGGTEAFF. The complete variable domain, with remaining parts taken from reference TRBV29-1 and TRBJ1-1, reads SAVISQKPSRDICQRGTSLTIQCQVDSQVTMMFWYRQQPGQSLTLIATANQGSEATYESGFVIDKFPISRPNLTFSTLTVSNMSPEDSSIYLCSVLKWEVGGTEAFFGQGTRLTVV.

This rearrangement joins TRBV28 to TRBJ1-5; D call uncertain. Trimming cost V 9 bases and J 0 bases, with 9 bases left between them. There are 13 residues in the CDR3. Per the germline V gene, CDR1 is MDHEN and CDR2 is SYDVKM. The DNA of the CDR3 is TGTGCCAGTACAGAGTATAGCAATCAGCCCCAGCATTTT. This translates into CASTEYSNQPQHF.

This clone was detected only a few times. This chain connects TRBV19 to TRBJ1-6; TRBD1 aligns across 9 bases. The length of the CDR3 is 14 residues. V lost 7 bases and J lost 8; bases outside the gene matches: 6. Germline loops: CDR1 LNHDA, CDR2 SQIVND (reference sequence). The CDR3, as DNA: TGTGCCAGTAACGAACAGGGGGCCCATTCACCCCTCCACTTT. It translates to CASNEQGAHSPLHF.

The V and J genes are TRBV30 and TRBJ1-5, with D uncertain. The CDR3 spans 13 residues. V was shortened by 0 bases and J by 4 bases, with 7 bases between the two germline ends. Germline-derived CDR1 and CDR2 are GTSNPN and SVGIG (reference sequence). CDR3 sequence (DNA): TGTGCCTGGAGTGTACAGCCTAATCAGCCCCAGCATTTT. This gives the protein CAWSVQPNQPQHF.

The chain joins TRBV5-1 to TRBJ1-5; no clear D. V was trimmed by 4 bases and J by 4 bases, leaving 12 bases between them. Germline-derived CDR1 and CDR2 are SGHRS and YFSETQ. The CDR3 length is 14 residues. The CDR3 here is CASSLPGLNQPQHF. The CDR3 DNA reads as TGCGCCAGCAGCCTACCGGGCCTTAATCAGCCCCAGCATTTT.

This clone was seen once. The chain links TRBV7-3 to TRBJ2-1; 11 bases are shared with TRBD1. The CDR3 extends over 14 amino acids. Germline values: CDR1 SGHTA, CDR2 FQGTGA. The trim removed 5 bases at V and 7 bases at J, leaving 4 bases unmatched. The CDR3 nucleotides are TGTGCCAGCAGCCCTGGACAGGGGGCGAATGAGCAGTTCTTC. It encodes CASSPGQGANEQFF.

In this sample, this clone turned up once. The chain recombines TRBV13 with TRBJ2-7, with D possibly TRBD2 on 5 matching bases. The CDR3 spans 14 residues. The germline CDR1 and CDR2 sequences are PRHDT and FYEKMQ (reference sequence). The germline V and J ends were trimmed by 1 base and 4 bases, with 11 bases remaining between them. The CDR3 protein is CASSLAGRDYEQYF. CDR3 sequence (DNA): TGTGCCAGCAGCTTAGCAGGACGGGATTACGAGCAGTACTTC.

This chain links TRBV2 with TRBJ1-1; D is uncertain. Trimming took 4 bases from V and 4 from J, leaving 10 bases between them. Germline V gives CDR1 SNHLY, CDR2 FYNNEI. The CDR3 runs to 13 residues. The CDR3 loop is CASSAEAGTEAFF. DNA for the CDR3: TGTGCCAGCAGTGCGGAAGCAGGCACTGAAGCTTTCTTT.

This chain uses TRBV27 with TRBJ2-5; 8 bases are a match to TRBD1. In germline, CDR1 is MNHEY, CDR2 SMNVEV (reference sequence). The junction had 11 bases not matched to a gene; V was cut back by 4 bases and J by 4 bases. The CDR3 consists of 16 residues. Here the CDR3 DNA reads TGTGCCAGCAGTTCCGGATGGCAGGGGGCGGGAGAGACCCAGTACTTC. Protein: CASSSGWQGAGETQYF.

The CDR3 nucleotides are TGCGCCAGCAGCCCTCTAGTCTTGGCAGATACGCAGTATTTT. As protein: CASSPLVLADTQYF. V and J are TRBV4-1 and TRBJ2-3; D ambiguous. Deletions cut 4 bases from V and 4 bases from J, with 12 bases between. Germline CDR1 reads MGHRA; CDR2 reads YSYEKL. CDR3 size: 14 residues.

V and J are TRBV4-1 and TRBJ2-7; D might be TRBD1 or TRBD2, each matching 5 bases. The V end lost 3 bases, the J end lost 6 bases, and 9 bases lay between the germline ends. CDR1 is MGHRA, CDR2 YSYEKL, per germline. This CDR3 is built from 12 residues. This CDR3 is CASSQVRGEQYF. CDR3 in DNA: TGCGCCAGCAGCCAGGTGAGGGGCGAGCAGTACTTC.